The rows below give T cell receptor beta chains drawn from one sample of a study of T cells in Graves' hyperthyroidism and ophthalmopathy. TCRdb redid the calling of the multiplex PCR reads with MiXCR, one entry per CDR3 protein. Of 600,000 to 650,000 distinct CDR3 sequences listed, roughly 17% are singletons. Specimen: blood. The receptors originated from a woman aged 25-40 years with Graves' hyperthyroidism. Both conserved end residues are part of each CDR3. Fields, in order: clone size, D gene, J gene, V gene, CDR3 DNA, CDR3 protein. The D gene is left open where the match is weak. Clone size, where shown, is once, few, many, or a class for clones that have expanded.

clone size: -
D gene: TRBD1
J gene: TRBJ2-7
V gene: TRBV10-3
CDR3 DNA: TGTGCCATCGGTCCCGGGACAGGGAACCGGCTTTACGAGCAGTACTTC
CDR3 protein: CAIGPGTGNRLYEQYF

clone size: few
D gene: TRBD1
J gene: TRBJ2-1
V gene: TRBV24-1
CDR3 DNA: TGTGCCACCAACCCAGGGACAGGGTTAAATGAGCAGTTCTTC
CDR3 protein: CATNPGTGLNEQFF

clone size: many
D gene: TRBD1
J gene: TRBJ2-7
V gene: TRBV19
CDR3 DNA: TGTGCCAGTAGTCATCCGGGACAGGGCTCCTACGAGCAGTACTTC
CDR3 protein: CASSHPGQGSYEQYF

clone size: many
D gene: TRBD2
J gene: TRBJ2-1
V gene: TRBV5-1
CDR3 DNA: TGCGCCAGCAGTTACGGACTAGCGGGGGGCAATGAGCAGTTCTTC
CDR3 protein: CASSYGLAGGNEQFF

clone size: few
D gene: -
J gene: TRBJ1-5
V gene: TRBV5-1
CDR3 DNA: TGCGCCAGCAGCTTGGGCGCAGGGCACAATCAGCCCCAGCATTTT
CDR3 protein: CASSLGAGHNQPQHF

clone size: -
D gene: TRBD1
J gene: TRBJ2-7
V gene: TRBV12-3/TRBV12-4
CDR3 DNA: TGTGCCAGCAGCCGCGGGACAGGCCAACGAAGGGCCTACGAGCAGTACTTC
CDR3 protein: CASSRGTGQRRAYEQYF

clone size: many
D gene: TRBD2
J gene: TRBJ2-1
V gene: TRBV6-1
CDR3 DNA: TGTGCCAGCAGGTCGACTAGCGGGAGGGACGGCGATGAGCAGTTCTTC
CDR3 protein: CASRSTSGRDGDEQFF

clone size: many
D gene: -
J gene: TRBJ2-1
V gene: TRBV7-2
CDR3 DNA: TGTGCCAGCAGCCCAAGGGCGGGCAGCTCCTACAATGAGCAGTTCTTC
CDR3 protein: CASSPRAGSSYNEQFF

clone size: many
D gene: TRBD2
J gene: TRBJ2-5
V gene: TRBV6-2/TRBV6-3
CDR3 DNA: TGTGCCAGCAGAACTCTCTCCGGGACTAGCAGTAAAGAGACCCAGTACTTC
CDR3 protein: CASRTLSGTSSKETQYF

clone size: -
D gene: TRBD2
J gene: TRBJ2-5
V gene: TRBV7-2
CDR3 DNA: TGTGCCAGCAGCTTAGCTGGGACTAGCCAACAAGAGACCCAGTACTTC
CDR3 protein: CASSLAGTSQQETQYF

clone size: many
D gene: -
J gene: TRBJ2-7
V gene: TRBV7-8
CDR3 DNA: TGTGCCAGCATACCCTCGCACAGGGCGGAGCAGTACTTC
CDR3 protein: CASIPSHRAEQYF

clone size: -
D gene: -
J gene: TRBJ2-3
V gene: TRBV20-1
CDR3 DNA: TGCAGTGCGGTGGGGGACTTATACACAGATACGCAGTATTTT
CDR3 protein: CSAVGDLYTDTQYF

clone size: once
D gene: TRBD2
J gene: TRBJ2-1
V gene: TRBV7-9
CDR3 DNA: TGTGCCAGCAGCTTTAGATTAGAGGGCGGGAGGGCCCATGAGCAGTTCTTC
CDR3 protein: CASSFRLEGGRAHEQFF

clone size: many
D gene: -
J gene: TRBJ1-5
V gene: TRBV12-3/TRBV12-4
CDR3 DNA: TGTGCCAGCAGTTTAGCACGTAGCAATCAGCCCCAGCATTTT
CDR3 protein: CASSLARSNQPQHF

clone size: many
D gene: -
J gene: TRBJ1-1
V gene: TRBV5-1
CDR3 DNA: TGCGCCAGCAGGGCCCGGGCCACATGGGGTGGGACTGAAGCTTTCTTT
CDR3 protein: CASRARATWGGTEAFF

clone size: -
D gene: -
J gene: TRBJ2-4
V gene: TRBV12-3/TRBV12-4
CDR3 DNA: TGTGCCACCAGTTTACCCGGCGGCAGGGCCAAAGGTGCCAAAAACATTCAGTACTTC
CDR3 protein: CATSLPGGRAKGAKNIQYF

clone size: -
D gene: -
J gene: TRBJ2-3
V gene: TRBV6-2/TRBV6-3
CDR3 DNA: TGTGCCAGCAGGGGGAGGCTTAGAAGCACAGATACGCAGTATTTT
CDR3 protein: CASRGRLRSTDTQYF

clone size: few
D gene: TRBD2
J gene: TRBJ2-3
V gene: TRBV6-5
CDR3 DNA: TGTGCCAGCAGTTACGGGGCGGGAGGGGGAGCAGATACGCAGTATTTT
CDR3 protein: CASSYGAGGGADTQYF

clone size: many
D gene: -
J gene: TRBJ2-7
V gene: TRBV27
CDR3 DNA: TGTGCCAGCAGTTTAGGAACTATCTACGAGCAGTACTTC
CDR3 protein: CASSLGTIYEQYF

clone size: -
D gene: -
J gene: TRBJ2-5
V gene: TRBV20-1
CDR3 DNA: TGCAGTGCTGAGTCGGGGCTCCAAGAGACCCAGTACTTC
CDR3 protein: CSAESGLQETQYF